This T cell receptor beta chain was captured in a study of blood T cell repertoires in COVID-19. About the study: Sites in the United States, Italy and Spain provided acute and convalescent COVID-19 samples. Sample material is recorded as cDNA or gDNA derived from T cells, B-cell-depleted T cells, or PBMCs.

Measured with immunoSEQ multiplex PCR; TCRdb has only the in-frame clones, and not every one. The sample has roughly 38,000 clones, around 81% seen once. Germline assignment: CDR1 KGHDR and CDR2 SFDVKD. The CDR3 contains 14 residues. Deletions cut 6 bases from V and 1 base from J, with 10 bases between. The material sequenced was peripheral blood. The rearrangement links TRBV24-1 to TRBJ2-3, with no clear D. This clonotype was obtained from a man in his forties or fifties with active COVID-19. CDR3 DNA: TGTGCCACCAGTTCGGCAGGCCGCACAGATACGCAGTATTTT. This codes for CATSSAGRTDTQYF.